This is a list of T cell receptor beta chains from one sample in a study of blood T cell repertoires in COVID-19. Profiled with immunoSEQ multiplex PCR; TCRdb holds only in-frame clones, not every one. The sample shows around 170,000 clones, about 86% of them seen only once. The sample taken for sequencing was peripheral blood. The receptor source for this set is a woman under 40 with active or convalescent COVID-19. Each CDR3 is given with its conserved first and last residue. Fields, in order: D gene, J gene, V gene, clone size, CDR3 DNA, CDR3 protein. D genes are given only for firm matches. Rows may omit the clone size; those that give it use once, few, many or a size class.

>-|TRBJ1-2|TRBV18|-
TGTGCCAGCTCACCAGCCGTGGCGGGCCTCAACTATGGCTACACCTTC
CASSPAVAGLNYGYTF
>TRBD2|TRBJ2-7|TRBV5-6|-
TGTGCCAGCAGCTTCTCGACTAGCGGGACCTACGAGCAGTACTTC
CASSFSTSGTYEQYF
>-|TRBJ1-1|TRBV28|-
TGTGCCAGCAGTTTGGGGGCCCCCTTGGGCACTGAAGCTTTCTTT
CASSLGAPLGTEAFF
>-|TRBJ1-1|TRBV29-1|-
TGCAGCGTGCAGGGTCAGCTGAACACTGAAGCTTTCTTT
CSVQGQLNTEAFF
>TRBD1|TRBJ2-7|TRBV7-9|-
TGTGCCAGCAGATCAACAGGGGGCTACGAGCAGTACTTC
CASRSTGGYEQYF
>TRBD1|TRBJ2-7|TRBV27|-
TGTGCCAGCAGCCAAATCCGGGACAGCTACGAGCAGTACTTC
CASSQIRDSYEQYF
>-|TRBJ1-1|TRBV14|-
TGTGCCAGCAGCCAGTGGTCCGGGAACACTGAAGCTTTCTTT
CASSQWSGNTEAFF
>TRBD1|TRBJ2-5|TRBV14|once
TGTGCCAGCAGCCGCGGGACAGGGTTCCAAGAGACCCAGTACTTC
CASSRGTGFQETQYF
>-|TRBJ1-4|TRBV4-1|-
TGCGCCAGCAGCCAAGATCGGGACTTTTACCCGGGCCTTTTT
CASSQDRDFYPGLF
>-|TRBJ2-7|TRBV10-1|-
TGCGCCAGCAGTGACAGGGGCTACGAGCAGTACTTC
CASSDRGYEQYF
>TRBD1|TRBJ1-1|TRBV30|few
TGTGCCTCTACAGGGGTCAAGAACACTGAAGCTTTCTTT
CASTGVKNTEAFF
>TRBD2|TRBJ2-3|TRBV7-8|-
TGTGCCAGCAGCTTAGTGTCGGTTTTAGCGGGGATTTCAGATACGCAGTATTTT
CASSLVSVLAGISDTQYF
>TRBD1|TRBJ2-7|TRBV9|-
TGTGCCAGCAGCGCCACCGGGACAGGGCTCTACGAGCAGTACTTC
CASSATGTGLYEQYF
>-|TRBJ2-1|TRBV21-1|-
TGTGCCAGCAGCAAACCGTTCGCTAGCGGGCGCAATGAGCAGTTCTTC
CASSKPFASGRNEQFF